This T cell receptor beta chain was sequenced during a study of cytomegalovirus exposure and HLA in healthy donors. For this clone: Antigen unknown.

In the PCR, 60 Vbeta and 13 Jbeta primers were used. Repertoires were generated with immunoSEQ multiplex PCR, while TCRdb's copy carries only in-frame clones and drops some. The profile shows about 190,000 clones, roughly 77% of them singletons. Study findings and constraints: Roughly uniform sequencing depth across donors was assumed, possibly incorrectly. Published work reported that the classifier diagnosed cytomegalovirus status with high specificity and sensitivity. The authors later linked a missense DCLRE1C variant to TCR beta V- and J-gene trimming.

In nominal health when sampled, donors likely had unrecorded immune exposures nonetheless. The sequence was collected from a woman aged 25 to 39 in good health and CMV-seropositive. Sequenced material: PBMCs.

Written as DNA, the CDR3 is TGCGCCAGCAGAAGCGGGAGAAGTTCCTACGAGCAGTACTTC. Amino acid sequence: CASRSGRSSYEQYF. The chain is built from TRBV10-2 and TRBJ2-7; TRBD2 agrees at 8 bases. This CDR3 is built from 14 residues. The V gene's germline CDR1 is WSHSY and CDR2 SAAADI. V was pared by 6 bases and J by 1 base, with 5 bases of the junction left unmatched.